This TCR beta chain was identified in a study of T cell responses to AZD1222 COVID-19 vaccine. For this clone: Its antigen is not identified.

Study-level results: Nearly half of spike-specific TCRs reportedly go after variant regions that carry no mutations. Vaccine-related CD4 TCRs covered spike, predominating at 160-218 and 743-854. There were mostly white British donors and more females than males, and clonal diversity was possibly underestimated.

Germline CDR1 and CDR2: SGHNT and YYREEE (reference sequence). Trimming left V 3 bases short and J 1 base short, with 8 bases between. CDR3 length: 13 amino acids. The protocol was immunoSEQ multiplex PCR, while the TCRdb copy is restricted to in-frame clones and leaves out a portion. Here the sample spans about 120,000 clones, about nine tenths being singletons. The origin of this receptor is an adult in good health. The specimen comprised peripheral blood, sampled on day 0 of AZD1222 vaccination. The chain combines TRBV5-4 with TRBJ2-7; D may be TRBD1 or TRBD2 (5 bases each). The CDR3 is CASSWRTSYEQYF. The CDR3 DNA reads TGTGCCAGCAGCTGGAGGACATCCTACGAGCAGTACTTC.